One TCR beta chain is described in this entry. Its antigen is as yet unknown. UMIs were included in TCR beta cDNA generated by 5'RACE template switching. One entry per CDR3 protein, without DNA, is what TCRdb gives after re-calling the 5' RACE reads. The table for this sample gives approximately 150,000 distinct CDR3 sequences. This sample stems from a study of T cells expressing NK-cell markers. Study-level information: In the group of eight sequenced donors, seven were HCMV-seropositive and one was seronegative.

Findings and limits, study-wide: No clear determination of HCMV specificity was made for expanded NKG2C+ T cell clones. Also leading the CD3+CD56-NKG2C+ fraction in a handful of donors were these clonotypes.

This CDR3 has 12 residues. Germline CDR1 SGHRS, CDR2 YFSETQ. The origin of this receptor is a woman aged 18 to 75 in good health. The V and J genes are TRBV5-1 and TRBJ2-7; absent DNA, TCRdb's TRBD1 call cannot be checked. The sequencing input was blood T cells: a sorted CD56 or NKG2C T cell subset, CD4+ or CD8+ T cells, or bulk PBMC T cells (not recorded which). CDR3 region: CASSLGDSGEYF.